This T cell receptor beta chain originates from a study of monozygotic twins with inflammatory bowel disease. The germline V gene encodes CDR1 SGHTA and CDR2 FQGNSA. The CDR3 spans 16 residues. Each UMI harboured a 6-nucleotide sample barcode and was appended via template switching. TCRdb reprocessed the 5' RACE reads and reports one entry per CDR3 protein, with no DNA. This sample contains 350,000 to 550,000 distinct CDR3 sequences. The sequenced material came from blood. The sequence derives from a human donor with ulcerative colitis or Crohn's disease, or a healthy co-twin of an affected twin (not recorded which). The chain has TRBV7-2 and TRBJ2-6. CDR3 in amino acids: CASSLAAFSGANVLTF.